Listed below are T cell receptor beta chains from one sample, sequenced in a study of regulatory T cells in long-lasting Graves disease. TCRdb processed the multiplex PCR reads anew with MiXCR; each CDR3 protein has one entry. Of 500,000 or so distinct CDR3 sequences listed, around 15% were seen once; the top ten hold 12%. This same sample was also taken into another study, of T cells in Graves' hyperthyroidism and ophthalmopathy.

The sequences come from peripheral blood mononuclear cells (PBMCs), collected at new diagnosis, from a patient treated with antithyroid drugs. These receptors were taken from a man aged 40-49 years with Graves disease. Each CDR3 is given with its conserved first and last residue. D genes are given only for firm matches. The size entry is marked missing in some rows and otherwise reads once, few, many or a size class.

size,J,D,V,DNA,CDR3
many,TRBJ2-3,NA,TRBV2,TGTGCCAGCAGTGATCAGGGCAGCACAGATACGCAGTATTTT,CASSDQGSTDTQYF
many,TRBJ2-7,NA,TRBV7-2,TGTGCCAGCAGCTTAGGTCCTTACTACGAGCAGTACTTC,CASSLGPYYEQYF
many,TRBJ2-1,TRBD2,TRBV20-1,TGCAGTGCGCCTTGGACTAGCGGGTTTTACAATGAGCAGTTCTTC,CSAPWTSGFYNEQFF
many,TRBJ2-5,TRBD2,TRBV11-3,TGTGCCAGCAGCTTCGCTAGCCTGACTAGCGGCCAAGAGACCCAGTACTTC,CASSFASLTSGQETQYF
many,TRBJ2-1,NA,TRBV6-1,TGTGCCAGCAGCTTCGGACAGATTTCTAACAATGAGCAGTTCTTC,CASSFGQISNNEQFF
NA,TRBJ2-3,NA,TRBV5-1,TGCGCCAGCAGCTTGATGACGCCCACAGATACGCAGTATTTT,CASSLMTPTDTQYF
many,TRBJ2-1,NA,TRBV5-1,TGCGCCAGCAGCTTTAGAGCCTATGAGCAGTTCTTC,CASSFRAYEQFF
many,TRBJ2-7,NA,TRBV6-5,TGTGCCAGCAGTTACTCCAGACAGTACGAGCAGTACTTC,CASSYSRQYEQYF
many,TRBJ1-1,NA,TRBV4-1,TGCGCCAGCAGCCAAGTGTCGGGGGCGAACACTGAAGCTTTCTTT,CASSQVSGANTEAFF
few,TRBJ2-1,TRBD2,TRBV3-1,TGTGCCAGCAGCCAAGGGGTGCTAGCGGGCTACTCCTACAATGAGCAGTTCTTC,CASSQGVLAGYSYNEQFF
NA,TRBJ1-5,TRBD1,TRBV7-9,TGTGCCAGCAGTCGGGACAGACCTAATCAGCCCCAGCATTTT,CASSRDRPNQPQHF
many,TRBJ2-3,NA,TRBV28,TGTGCCAGCAGATCAGCGGGACATAGCACAGATACGCAGTATTTT,CASRSAGHSTDTQYF
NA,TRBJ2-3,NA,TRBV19,TGTGCCAGTAGTATAGACGGAACAGATACGCAGTATTTT,CASSIDGTDTQYF
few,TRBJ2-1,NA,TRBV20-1,TGCAGTGCTGGGGGGTCTTCCTACAATGAGCAGTTCTTC,CSAGGSSYNEQFF
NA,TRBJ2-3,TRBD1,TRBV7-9,TGTGCCAGCAGCTTTACAGGGGGAACAGGTGGAGGCACAGATACGCAGTATTTT,CASSFTGGTGGGTDTQYF
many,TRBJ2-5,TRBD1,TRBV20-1,TGCAGTGCTAGGGGGACAGGGGGCGTGGAGACCCAGTACTTC,CSARGTGGVETQYF
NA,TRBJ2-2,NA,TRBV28,TGTGCCAGCAGCGGGAGCGCGATCGGGGAGCTGTTTTTT,CASSGSAIGELFF
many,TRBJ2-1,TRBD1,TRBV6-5,TGTGCCAGCAGTTACAGGAGGGACAGGGGGGATAATGAGCAGTTCTTC,CASSYRRDRGDNEQFF
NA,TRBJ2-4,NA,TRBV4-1,TGCGCCAGCAGCCAATTGAAGGGGAGACTGCCTAACATTCAGTACTTC,CASSQLKGRLPNIQYF
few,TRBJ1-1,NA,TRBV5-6,TGTGCCAGCAGCTTGGGAGCAGGATTGAACACTGAAGCTTTCTTT,CASSLGAGLNTEAFF
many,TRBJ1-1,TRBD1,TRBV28,TGTGCCAGCGACAGGGGTGACACTGAAGCTTTCTTT,CASDRGDTEAFF
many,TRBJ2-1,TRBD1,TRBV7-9,TGTGCCAGCAGCTCGACAGGGGGCAATGAGCAGTTCTTC,CASSSTGGNEQFF